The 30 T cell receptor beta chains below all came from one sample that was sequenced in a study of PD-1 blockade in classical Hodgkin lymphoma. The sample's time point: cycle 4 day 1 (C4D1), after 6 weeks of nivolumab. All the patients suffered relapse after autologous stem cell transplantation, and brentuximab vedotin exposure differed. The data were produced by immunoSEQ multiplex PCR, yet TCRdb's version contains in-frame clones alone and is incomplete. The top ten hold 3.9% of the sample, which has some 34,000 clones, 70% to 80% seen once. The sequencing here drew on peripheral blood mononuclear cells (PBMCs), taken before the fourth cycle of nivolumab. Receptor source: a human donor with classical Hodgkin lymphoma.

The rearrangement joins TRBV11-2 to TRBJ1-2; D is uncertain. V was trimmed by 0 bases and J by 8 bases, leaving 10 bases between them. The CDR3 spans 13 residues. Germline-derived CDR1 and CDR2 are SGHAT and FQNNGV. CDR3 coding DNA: TGTGCCAGCAGCTTAGACAAATTACCCGGCTACACCTTC. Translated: CASSLDKLPGYTF.

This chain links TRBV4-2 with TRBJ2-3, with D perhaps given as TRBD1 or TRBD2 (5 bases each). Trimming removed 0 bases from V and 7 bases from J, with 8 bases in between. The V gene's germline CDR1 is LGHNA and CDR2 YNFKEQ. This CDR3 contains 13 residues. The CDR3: CASSQERGHTQYF. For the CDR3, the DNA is TGTGCCAGCAGCCAAGAGAGGGGACATACGCAGTATTTT.

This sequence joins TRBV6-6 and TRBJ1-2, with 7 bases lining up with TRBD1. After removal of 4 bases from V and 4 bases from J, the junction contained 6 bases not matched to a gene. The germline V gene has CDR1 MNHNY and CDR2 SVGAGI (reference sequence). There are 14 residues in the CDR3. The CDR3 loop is CASSFVGGGYGYTF. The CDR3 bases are TGTGCCAGCAGTTTTGTAGGGGGCGGCTATGGCTACACCTTC.

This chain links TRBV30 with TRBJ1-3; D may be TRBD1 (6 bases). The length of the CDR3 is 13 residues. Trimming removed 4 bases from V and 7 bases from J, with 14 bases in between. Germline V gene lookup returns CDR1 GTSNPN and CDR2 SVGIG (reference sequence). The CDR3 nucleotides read TGTGCCTGGAAGGGGGGAGCTTTCAACACCATATATTTT. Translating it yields CAWKGGAFNTIYF.

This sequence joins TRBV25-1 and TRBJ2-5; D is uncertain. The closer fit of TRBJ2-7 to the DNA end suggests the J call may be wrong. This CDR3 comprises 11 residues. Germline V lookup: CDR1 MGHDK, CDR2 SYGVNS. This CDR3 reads CASRSGYEQYF. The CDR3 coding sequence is TGTGCCAGCAGATCAGGATACGAGCAGTACTTC.

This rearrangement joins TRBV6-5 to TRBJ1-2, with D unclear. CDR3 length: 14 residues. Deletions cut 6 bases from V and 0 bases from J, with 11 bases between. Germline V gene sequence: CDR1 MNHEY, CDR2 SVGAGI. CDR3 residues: CASSPDLTNYGYTF. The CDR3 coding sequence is TGTGCCAGCAGCCCCGATTTAACTAACTATGGCTACACCTTC.

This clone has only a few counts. The CDR3 sequence is CASSFRGNGYTF. In nucleotides, the CDR3 is TGTGCCAGCAGCTTCAGGGGGAATGGCTACACCTTC. The chain joins TRBV7-9 to TRBJ1-2, with 7 bases identical to TRBD1. The germline CDR1 and CDR2 sequences are SEHNR and FQNEAQ (reference sequence). The CDR3 runs to 12 residues. With 3 bases clipped from V and 6 bases from J, the junction kept 1 base outside the gene matches. The whole variable domain, filled in from reference TRBV7-9 and TRBJ1-2, reads DTGVSQNPRHKITKRGQNVTFRCDPISEHNRLYWYRQTLGQGPEFLTYFQNEAQLEKSRLLSDRFSAERPKGSFSTLEIQRTEQGDSAMYLCASSFRGNGYTFGSGTRLTVV.

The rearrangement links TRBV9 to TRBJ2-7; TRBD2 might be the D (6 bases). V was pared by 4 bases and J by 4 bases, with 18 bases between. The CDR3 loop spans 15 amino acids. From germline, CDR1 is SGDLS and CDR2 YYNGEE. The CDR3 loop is CASSPSVRGGYEQYF. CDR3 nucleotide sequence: TGTGCCAGCAGCCCATCGGTTAGGGGAGGATACGAGCAGTACTTC. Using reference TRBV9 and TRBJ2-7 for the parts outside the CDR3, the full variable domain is DSGVTQTPKHLITATGQRVTLRCSPRSGDLSVYWYQQSLDQGLQFLIQYYNGEERAKGNILERFSAQQFPDLHSELNLSSLELGDSALYFCASSPSVRGGYEQYFGPGTRLTVT.

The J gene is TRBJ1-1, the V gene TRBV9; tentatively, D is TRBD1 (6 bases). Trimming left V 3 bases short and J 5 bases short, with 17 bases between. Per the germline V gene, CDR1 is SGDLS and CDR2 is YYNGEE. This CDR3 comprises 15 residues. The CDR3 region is CASSETGHLGTEAFF. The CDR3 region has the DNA TGTGCCAGCAGCGAGACGGGACACCTAGGGACTGAAGCTTTCTTT.

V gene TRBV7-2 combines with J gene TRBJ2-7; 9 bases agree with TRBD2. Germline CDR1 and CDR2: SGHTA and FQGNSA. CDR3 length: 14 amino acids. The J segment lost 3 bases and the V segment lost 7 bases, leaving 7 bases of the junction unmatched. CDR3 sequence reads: CASTTGTSLYEQYF. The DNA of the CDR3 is TGTGCCAGCACCACGGGGACTAGCCTCTACGAGCAGTACTTC.

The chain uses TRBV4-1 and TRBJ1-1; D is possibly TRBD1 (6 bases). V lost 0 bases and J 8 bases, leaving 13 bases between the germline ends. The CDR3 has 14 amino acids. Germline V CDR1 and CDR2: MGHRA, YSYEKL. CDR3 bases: TGCGCCAGCAGCCAAGAAGCGGGGAGGGGGGAAGCTTTCTTT. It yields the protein CASSQEAGRGEAFF.

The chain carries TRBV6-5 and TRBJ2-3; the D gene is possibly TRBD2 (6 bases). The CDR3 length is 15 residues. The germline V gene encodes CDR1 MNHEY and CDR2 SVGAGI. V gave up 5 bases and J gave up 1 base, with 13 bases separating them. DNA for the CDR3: TGTGCCAGCAGTGTCTTAGCGGAGGGCACAGATACGCAGTATTTT. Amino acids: CASSVLAEGTDTQYF.

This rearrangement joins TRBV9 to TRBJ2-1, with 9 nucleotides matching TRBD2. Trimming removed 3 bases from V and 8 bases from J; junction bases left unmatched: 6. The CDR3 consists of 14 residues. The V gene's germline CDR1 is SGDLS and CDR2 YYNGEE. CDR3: CASSEISGSDEQFF. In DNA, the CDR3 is TGTGCCAGCAGCGAGATTAGCGGGAGCGATGAGCAGTTCTTC.

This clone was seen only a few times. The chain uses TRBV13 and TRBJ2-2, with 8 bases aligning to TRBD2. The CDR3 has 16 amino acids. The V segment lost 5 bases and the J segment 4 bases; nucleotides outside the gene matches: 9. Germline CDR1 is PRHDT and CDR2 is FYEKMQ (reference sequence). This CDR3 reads CASSPGLGMSTGELFF. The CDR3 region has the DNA TGTGCCAGCAGCCCGGGACTAGGGATGAGCACCGGGGAGCTGTTTTTT.

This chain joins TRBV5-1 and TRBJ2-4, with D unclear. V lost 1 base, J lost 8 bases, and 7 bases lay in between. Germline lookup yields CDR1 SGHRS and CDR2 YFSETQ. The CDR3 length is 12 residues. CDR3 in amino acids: CASSLRQDIQYF. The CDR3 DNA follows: TGCGCCAGCAGCTTGAGGCAGGACATTCAGTACTTC.

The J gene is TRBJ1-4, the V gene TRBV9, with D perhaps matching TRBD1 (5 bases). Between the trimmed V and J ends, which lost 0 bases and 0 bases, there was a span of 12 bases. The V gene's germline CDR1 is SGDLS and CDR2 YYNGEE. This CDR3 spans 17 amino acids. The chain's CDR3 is CASSVDPQTATNEKLFF. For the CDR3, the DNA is TGTGCCAGCAGCGTAGATCCGCAGACAGCAACTAATGAAAAACTGTTTTTT.

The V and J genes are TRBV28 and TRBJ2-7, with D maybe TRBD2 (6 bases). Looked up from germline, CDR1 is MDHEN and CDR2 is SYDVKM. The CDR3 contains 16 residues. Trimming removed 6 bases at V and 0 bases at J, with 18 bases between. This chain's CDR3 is CASSPRDSVRSYEQYF. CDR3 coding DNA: TGTGCCAGCAGCCCCCGGGACTCGGTTCGCTCCTACGAGCAGTACTTC.

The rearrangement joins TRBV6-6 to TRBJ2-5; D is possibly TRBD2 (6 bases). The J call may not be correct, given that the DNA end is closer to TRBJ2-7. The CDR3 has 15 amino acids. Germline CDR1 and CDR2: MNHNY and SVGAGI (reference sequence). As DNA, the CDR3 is TGTGCCAGCATTAAAAGTCGGGACTCAATTTACGAGCAGTACTTC. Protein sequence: CASIKSRDSIYEQYF.

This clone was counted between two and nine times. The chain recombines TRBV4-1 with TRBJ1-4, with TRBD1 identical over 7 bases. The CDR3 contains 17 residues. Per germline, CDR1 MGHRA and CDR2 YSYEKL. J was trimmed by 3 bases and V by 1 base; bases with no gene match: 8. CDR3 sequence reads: CASSQVGTVEANEKLFF. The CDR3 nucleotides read TGCGCCAGCAGCCAAGTCGGGACAGTGGAGGCTAATGAAAAACTGTTTTTT.

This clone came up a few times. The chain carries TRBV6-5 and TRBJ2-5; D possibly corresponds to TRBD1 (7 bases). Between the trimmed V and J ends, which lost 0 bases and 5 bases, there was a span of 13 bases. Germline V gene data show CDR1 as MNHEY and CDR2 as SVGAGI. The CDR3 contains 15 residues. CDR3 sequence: CASSYSQGGVETQYF. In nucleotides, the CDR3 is TGTGCCAGCAGTTACTCCCAGGGGGGCGTGGAGACCCAGTACTTC.

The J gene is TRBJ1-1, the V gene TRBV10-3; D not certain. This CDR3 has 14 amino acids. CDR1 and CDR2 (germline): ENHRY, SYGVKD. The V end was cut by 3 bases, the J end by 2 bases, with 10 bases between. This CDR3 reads CAISEGSANTEAFF. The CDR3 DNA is TGTGCCATCAGTGAAGGTTCAGCAAACACTGAAGCTTTCTTT.

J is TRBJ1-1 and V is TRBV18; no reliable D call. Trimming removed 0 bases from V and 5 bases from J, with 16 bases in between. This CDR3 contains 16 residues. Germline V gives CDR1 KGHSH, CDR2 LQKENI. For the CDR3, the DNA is TGTGCCAGCTCACCACCGGACCGCCGATCGTGGACTGAAGCTTTCTTT. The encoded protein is CASSPPDRRSWTEAFF.

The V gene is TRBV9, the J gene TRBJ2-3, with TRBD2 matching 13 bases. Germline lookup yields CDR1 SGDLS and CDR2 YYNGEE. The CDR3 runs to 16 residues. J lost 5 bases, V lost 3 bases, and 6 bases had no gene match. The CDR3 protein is CASSETSGGALDTQYF. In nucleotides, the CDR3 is TGTGCCAGCAGCGAAACTAGCGGGGGGGCCTTAGATACGCAGTATTTT.

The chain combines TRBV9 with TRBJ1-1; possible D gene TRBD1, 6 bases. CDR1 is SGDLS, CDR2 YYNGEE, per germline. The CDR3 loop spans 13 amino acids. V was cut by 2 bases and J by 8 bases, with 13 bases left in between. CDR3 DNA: TGTGCCAGCAGCGTCTTAGGGGGGAACGAAGCTTTCTTT. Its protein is CASSVLGGNEAFF.

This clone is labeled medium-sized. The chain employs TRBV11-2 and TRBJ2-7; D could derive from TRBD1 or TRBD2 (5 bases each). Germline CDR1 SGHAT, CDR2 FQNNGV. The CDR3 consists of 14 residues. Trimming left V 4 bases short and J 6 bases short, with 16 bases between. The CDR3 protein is CASSSFRGYGEQYF. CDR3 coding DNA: TGTGCCAGCAGCTCTTTCCGGGGCTACGGCGAGCAGTACTTC.

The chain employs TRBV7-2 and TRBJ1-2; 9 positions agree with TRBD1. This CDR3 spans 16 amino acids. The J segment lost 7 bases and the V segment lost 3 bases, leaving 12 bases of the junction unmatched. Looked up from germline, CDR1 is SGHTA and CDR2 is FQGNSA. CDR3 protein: CASSFDGTGQSGGYTF. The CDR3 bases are TGTGCCAGCAGCTTTGACGGGACAGGGCAGTCGGGTGGCTACACCTTC.

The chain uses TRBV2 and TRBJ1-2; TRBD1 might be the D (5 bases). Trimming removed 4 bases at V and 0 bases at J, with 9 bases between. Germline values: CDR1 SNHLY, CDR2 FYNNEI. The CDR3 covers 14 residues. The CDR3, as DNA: TGTGCCAGCAGTGCAGGGAAACCTAACTATGGCTACACCTTC. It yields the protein CASSAGKPNYGYTF.

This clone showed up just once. This CDR3 reads CASTPHQFPLHGYTF. The CDR3 bases are TGTGCCAGCACCCCTCACCAGTTCCCTCTCCACGGCTACACCTTC. The V gene is TRBV28, the J gene TRBJ1-2; D not resolved. The CDR3 contains 15 residues. Between the trimmed V and J ends, which lost 7 bases and 8 bases, there was a span of 23 bases. In germline, CDR1 is MDHEN, CDR2 SYDVKM.

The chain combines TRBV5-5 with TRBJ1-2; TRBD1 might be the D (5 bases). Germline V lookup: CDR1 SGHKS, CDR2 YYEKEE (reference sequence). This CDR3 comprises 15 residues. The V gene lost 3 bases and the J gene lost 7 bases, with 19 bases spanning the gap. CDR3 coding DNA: TGTGCCAGCAGCTCGGAGGTCTCCAATAGGGGTGGCTACACCTTC. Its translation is CASSSEVSNRGGYTF.

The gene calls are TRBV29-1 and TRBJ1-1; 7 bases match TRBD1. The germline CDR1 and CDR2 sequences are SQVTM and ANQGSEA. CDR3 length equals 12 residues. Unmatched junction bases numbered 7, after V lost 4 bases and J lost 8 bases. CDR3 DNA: TGCAGCGTTGGGGGGACAGCGAAAGAAGCTTTCTTT. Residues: CSVGGTAKEAFF.